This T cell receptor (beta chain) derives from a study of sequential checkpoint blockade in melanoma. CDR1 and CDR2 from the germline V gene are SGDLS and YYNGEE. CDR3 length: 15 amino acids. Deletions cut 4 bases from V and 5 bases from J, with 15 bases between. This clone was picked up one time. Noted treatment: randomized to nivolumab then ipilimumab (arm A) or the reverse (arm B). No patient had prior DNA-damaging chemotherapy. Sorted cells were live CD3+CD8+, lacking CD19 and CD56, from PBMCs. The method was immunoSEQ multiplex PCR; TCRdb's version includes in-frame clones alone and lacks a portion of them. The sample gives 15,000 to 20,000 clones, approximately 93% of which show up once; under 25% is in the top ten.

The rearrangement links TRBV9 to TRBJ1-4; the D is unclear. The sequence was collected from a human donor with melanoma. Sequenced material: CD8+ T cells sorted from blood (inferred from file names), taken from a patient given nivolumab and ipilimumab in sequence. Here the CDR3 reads CASSRELTANEKLFF. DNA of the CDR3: TGTGCCAGCAGCCGCGAACTAACGGCAAATGAAAAACTGTTTTTT.